This T cell receptor beta chain was sequenced for a study of T-cell reconstitution after alpha-beta-depleted transplantation in children. The TCRbeta library was prepared with unique molecular identifiers. From the PCR reads, TCRdb called clonotypes with MiXCR, one entry per CDR3 protein. The table records approximately 32,000 distinct CDR3 sequences, about 7% of them present only once. This clonotype was seen at least ten times. The target antigen is unknown. Points from the study as a whole: Roughly two months post-transplant, alpha-beta T cells reportedly originated from several hundred graft clones that had expanded. Once a year had passed after transplant, T-cell counts and diversity came mostly from newly produced T cells.

The V gene's germline CDR1 is MNHEY and CDR2 SVGEGT. This CDR3 has 14 residues. Trimming at V came to 6 bases and at J to 6 bases, leaving 7 bases not matched to a gene. The gene calls are TRBV6-2 or TRBV6-3 and TRBJ2-3, with TRBD2 matching 9 bases. The source is a child younger than two who had a stem cell transplant for acute myeloid leukemia, so the T cells may come from the graft donor. Sequenced material: peripheral blood, taken 60 days after TCRalphabeta/CD19-depleted stem cell transplant. The CDR3 bases are TGTGCCAGCAGCTGGTTAGCGGGAGTGGATACGCAGTATTTT. Translation gives CASSWLAGVDTQYF.